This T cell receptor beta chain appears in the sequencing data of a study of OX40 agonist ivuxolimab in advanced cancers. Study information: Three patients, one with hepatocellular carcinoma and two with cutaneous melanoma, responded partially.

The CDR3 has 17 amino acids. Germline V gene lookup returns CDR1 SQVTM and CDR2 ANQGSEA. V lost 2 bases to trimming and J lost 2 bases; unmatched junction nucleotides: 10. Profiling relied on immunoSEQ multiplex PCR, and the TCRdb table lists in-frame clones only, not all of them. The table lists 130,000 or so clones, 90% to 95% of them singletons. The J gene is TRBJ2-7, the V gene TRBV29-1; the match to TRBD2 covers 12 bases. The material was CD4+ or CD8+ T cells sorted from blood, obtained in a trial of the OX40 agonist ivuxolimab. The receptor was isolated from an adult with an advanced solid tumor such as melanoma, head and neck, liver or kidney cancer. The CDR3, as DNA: TGCAGCGTTGAAAGACCGGTACTAGCGGGGGGAGCCTACGAGCAGTACTTC. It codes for CSVERPVLAGGAYEQYF.